This TCR beta chain is from a study of blood T cell repertoires in COVID-19. Study overall: The origin of the acute and convalescent COVID-19 samples was the United States, Italy and Spain. Nucleic acid was either cDNA or gDNA, and it came from T cells, B-cell-depleted T cells, or PBMCs.

Original processing notes: Amplifying reference gene primers gave estimates of nucleated cell counts. Repertoires were generated with immunoSEQ multiplex PCR, while TCRdb's copy carries only in-frame clones and drops some. D and trimming come from the DNA, and the V and J calls and clone size come from that table. This sample has under 200,000 clones, with about nine tenths found just once. Between the trimmed V and J ends, which lost 2 bases and 2 bases, there was a span of 10 bases. From germline, CDR1 is SEHNR and CDR2 FQNEAQ (reference sequence). This CDR3 spans 15 amino acids. This chain links TRBV7-9 with TRBJ1-3, with D perhaps TRBD1 (5 bases). Material: peripheral blood. This TCR came from a man aged 18 to 30 with active or convalescent COVID-19. This CDR3 reads CASSLSGGAGNTIYF. The CDR3 bases are TGTGCCAGCAGCTTATCAGGAGGGGCTGGAAACACCATATATTTT.